The present entry profiles one TCR beta chain with its context. Its antigen is undetermined. The data originate from a study of shared clonotypes between healthy human individuals. General study findings and limits: Shared across a few donors were roughly 4.7% of the naive CD4 clonotypes. Rarefaction curves obtained for sorted subsets showed sequencing incomplete despite large depth.

Produced via immunoSEQ multiplex PCR; TCRdb's table is partial and in-frame only. The sample lists some 2.4 million clones, approximately 93% seen once, with about 0.39% in the top ten. CDR1 and CDR2 (germline): MGHRA, YSYEKL. Trimming took 2 bases from V and 1 from J, leaving 17 bases between them. This CDR3 has 17 residues. Division of CD4+ cells produced a CD45RA+ naive subset and a CD45RA-negative memory subset. J is TRBJ2-5 and V is TRBV4-1, with D perhaps TRBD2 (6 bases). Sequencing was carried out using naive CD4+ T cells from PBMCs. Sample subset: CD45RA+ positively selected. This sequence originates from a young man in good health. Some clones in this sample may be carry-over from other donors' samples. This CDR3 is CASSQNVVAGFQETQYF. The CDR3 DNA reads as TGCGCCAGCAGCCAAAATGTCGTGGCGGGGTTCCAAGAGACCCAGTACTTC.